This passage covers 30 T cell receptor beta chains from one sample sequenced in a study of shared clonotypes between healthy human individuals. Libraries were prepared by immunoSEQ multiplex PCR; TCRdb keeps only in-frame clonotypes and omits some of them. The table lists about a million clones, more than 60% of them singletons. The sample consisted of memory CD4+ T cells sorted from blood. Subset denoted: CD45RA-negative fraction. Receptor source: a man between 18 and 35 years old in good health.

This chain connects TRBV19 to TRBJ1-2, with TRBD1 identical over 8 bases. The CDR3 spans 15 residues. CDR1 and CDR2 from the germline V gene are LNHDA and SQIVND (reference sequence). V trimming: 5 bases; J trimming: 4 bases; junction bases outside the gene matches: 9. CDR3 in DNA: TGTGCCAGTAGTCCAGGGGGCGCCACAGTCTATGGCTACACCTTC. Translation gives CASSPGGATVYGYTF.

This clone was observed a handful of times. The chain carries TRBV5-1 and TRBJ1-1; the D is unclear. The length of the CDR3 is 14 residues. V lost 5 bases and J lost 6, with 17 bases in between. The V gene's germline CDR1 is SGHRS and CDR2 YFSETQ. As DNA, the CDR3 is TGCGCCAGCAGTTCATATTTTGGGGAGTCTGAAGCTTTCTTT. Its protein is CASSSYFGESEAFF.

J is TRBJ2-3 and V is TRBV28; tentatively, D is TRBD1 (5 bases). Germline CDR1 is MDHEN and CDR2 is SYDVKM. The CDR3 is 14 residues long. The V end was cut by 3 bases, the J end by 7 bases, with 14 bases between. The CDR3 reads CASSLLDSGYTQYF. In DNA form, the CDR3 reads TGTGCCAGCAGTTTGCTTGACAGTGGTTATACGCAGTATTTT.

V gene TRBV30 combines with J gene TRBJ1-3; a weak D match, TRBD1 (6 bases). CDR3 length: 16 amino acids. Germline-derived CDR1 and CDR2 are GTSNPN and SVGIG (reference sequence). V was cut by 0 bases and J by 2 bases, with 14 bases left in between. CDR3 in amino acids: CAWSVSLQGPGNTIYF. CDR3 sequence (DNA): TGTGCCTGGAGTGTCTCCTTACAGGGACCTGGAAACACCATATATTTT.

V and J are TRBV7-2 and TRBJ1-2, with D unclear. This CDR3 is 15 amino acids long. Germline V gives CDR1 SGHTA, CDR2 FQGNSA. Trimming removed 5 bases at V and 0 bases at J, with 13 bases between. The CDR3 coding sequence is TGTGCCAGCAGCGCACCCCAGCGAGCTAACTATGGCTACACCTTC. Amino acids: CASSAPQRANYGYTF.

This clone turned up a few times. This chain links TRBV12-2 with TRBJ1-5. TRBV12-2 is a documented pseudogene. CDR3 size: 13 residues. As DNA, the CDR3 is TGTGCAAGTCGTCGGGGGCAACCTCAGCCCCAGCATTTT. Translation: CASRRGQPQPQHF.

The V and J genes are TRBV4-1 and TRBJ2-3, with D perhaps matching TRBD2 (5 bases). V was cut by 4 bases and J by 2 bases, with 16 bases left in between. CDR1 and CDR2 from the germline V gene are MGHRA and YSYEKL. CDR3 length equals 16 residues. CDR3 nucleotides: TGCGCCAGCAGCCGGGCCGACTACTATTCCACAGATACGCAGTATTTT. This encodes CASSRADYYSTDTQYF.

As regards this clone: The same CDR3 can be traced to other DNA sequences in this sample. The chain combines TRBV5-1 with TRBJ2-2; 13 bases line up with TRBD2. The V gene end was trimmed by 4 bases and the J gene end by 5 bases; junction bases not matched to a gene: 5. Germline V gene data show CDR1 as SGHRS and CDR2 as YFSETQ. The length of the CDR3 is 16 residues. The CDR3 nucleotides are TGCGCCAGCAGCCTAGGACTAGCGGGGGTTACCGGGGAGCTGTTTTTT. Its protein product is CASSLGLAGVTGELFF.

This clone was picked up a small number of times. The V gene is TRBV21-1, the J gene TRBJ1-4; the table assigns TRBD1, which was not confirmed against the DNA. TRBV21-1 corresponds to a pseudogene. CDR3 length equals 13 residues. The CDR3 here is CASSKNSNEKLFF. CDR3 nucleotides: TGTGCCAGCAGCAAAAACAGTAACGAAAAACTGTTTTTT.

The chain carries TRBV2 and TRBJ1-6; unclear D gene. CDR3 length equals 14 residues. V was trimmed by 7 bases and J by 8 bases, leaving 15 bases between them. The germline CDR1 and CDR2 sequences are SNHLY and FYNNEI. This CDR3 is CASNPSWEDSPLHF. CDR3 bases: TGTGCCAGCAACCCGTCCTGGGAGGATTCACCCCTCCACTTT.

The sample holds a few counts of this clone. The sample has other DNA sequences that encode this CDR3 too. V usage is TRBV2 and J usage is TRBJ1-5, with D unresolved. Germline loops: CDR1 SNHLY, CDR2 FYNNEI. V lost 4 bases and J 3 bases, leaving 4 bases between the germline ends. The CDR3 contains 12 residues. The chain's CDR3 is CASSGNNQPQHF. The CDR3, as DNA: TGTGCCAGCAGTGGTAACAATCAGCCCCAGCATTTT.

This clone was found many times. V is TRBV10-3 and J is TRBJ1-1; 9 nucleotides line up with TRBD1. This CDR3 is built from 16 residues. The V gene's germline CDR1 is ENHRY and CDR2 SYGVKD. Losses at the gene ends were 4 bases for V and 2 bases for J; bases not matched to a gene: 8. The CDR3 sequence: CAISGDRAFSNTEAFF. Here the CDR3 DNA reads TGTGCCATCAGTGGGGACAGGGCGTTTTCAAACACTGAAGCTTTCTTT.

The CDR3 region is CASNSPGTGYTEAFF. The CDR3 coding sequence is TGTGCCAGCAATTCCCCCGGGACAGGGTACACTGAAGCTTTCTTT. V gene TRBV28 combines with J gene TRBJ1-1; TRBD1 matches at 9 bases. Germline lookup yields CDR1 MDHEN and CDR2 SYDVKM. This CDR3 contains 15 residues. Trimming cost V 7 bases and J 3 bases; bases outside gene matches: 9.

The V and J genes are TRBV7-2 and TRBJ1-6; D unclear. Trimming took off 0 bases at V and 9 bases at J, with 9 bases between the two ends. CDR1 SGHTA and CDR2 FQGNSA come from the germline V gene. The CDR3 contains 14 residues. The CDR3 here is CASSLAGIGSPLHF. The CDR3 nucleotides read TGTGCCAGCAGCTTAGCAGGGATCGGTTCACCCCTCCACTTT.

The chain combines TRBV7-8 with TRBJ2-5, with TRBD1 identical over 10 bases. The trim removed 6 bases at V and 5 bases at J, leaving 9 bases unmatched. This CDR3 spans 15 amino acids. CDR1 is SGHVS and CDR2 is FQNEAQ in the germline V gene. The CDR3 sequence is CASSFQPDRGETQYF. CDR3 coding DNA: TGTGCCAGCAGTTTTCAACCGGACAGGGGGGAGACCCAGTACTTC.

This clone turned up a few times. The chain is built from TRBV19 and TRBJ1-1, with D perhaps TRBD1 (6 bases). The V gene lost 5 bases and the J gene lost 5 bases, with 12 bases spanning the gap. The germline CDR1 and CDR2 sequences are LNHDA and SQIVND (reference sequence). The CDR3 runs 13 residues. CDR3 DNA sequence: TGTGCCAGTAGTCTCATAGGGGGTACTGAAGCTTTCTTT. This translates into CASSLIGGTEAFF. The full variable domain, in which reference TRBV19 and TRBJ1-1 provide the parts outside the CDR3, is DGGITQSPKYLFRKEGQNVTLSCEQNLNHDAMYWYRQDPGQGLRLIYYSQIVNDFQKGDIAEGYSVSREKKESFPLTVTSAQKNPTAFYLCASSLIGGTEAFFGQGTRLTVV.

This clone was picked up a small number of times. This chain links TRBV5-1 with TRBJ1-6; 7 bases are shared with TRBD1. Germline values: CDR1 SGHRS, CDR2 YFSETQ. The CDR3 loop spans 14 amino acids. J lost 10 bases, V lost 0 bases, and 4 bases had no gene match. Here the CDR3 reads CASSLEGGSSPLHF. In DNA, the CDR3 is TGCGCCAGCAGCTTGGAAGGGGGCAGCTCACCCCTCCACTTT.

The chain carries TRBV7-2 and TRBJ2-5; TRBD2 matches 12 bases. The V gene end was trimmed by 6 bases and the J gene end by 0 bases; junction bases not matched to a gene: 5. There are 16 residues in the CDR3. Per the germline V gene, CDR1 is SGHTA and CDR2 is FQGNSA. In DNA form, the CDR3 reads TGTGCCAGCAGACGTACTAGCGGGGGGAACCAAGAGACCCAGTACTTC. It translates to CASRRTSGGNQETQYF.

The chain has TRBV6-1 and TRBJ2-3, with 7 bases matching TRBD2. The CDR3 runs to 13 residues. V gave up 10 bases and J gave up 4 bases; unmatched junction bases: 8. Germline CDR1 is MNHNS and CDR2 is SASEGT. Here the CDR3 DNA reads TGTGCCAACCGGGACTACACATCAGATACGCAGTATTTT. This translates into CANRDYTSDTQYF.

Many counts were recorded for this clone. The chain is built from TRBV6-1 and TRBJ1-1; TRBD1 matches at 7 bases. The CDR3 totals 15 residues. V shed 0 bases, J shed 8 bases, and the junction held 9 bases outside the gene matches. The germline V gene has CDR1 MNHNS and CDR2 SASEGT. In DNA, the CDR3 is TGTGCCAGCAGTGAAGCGACGGGCCAGGGACAGGAAGCTTTCTTT. This codes for CASSEATGQGQEAFF.

The V gene is TRBV5-1, the J gene TRBJ2-3; possibly TRBD2 for D (5 bases). The germline gives CDR1 SGHRS, CDR2 YFSETQ. The ends were cut back, 1 base at V and 3 bases at J, with 12 bases in the middle. CDR3 length: 15 amino acids. DNA for the CDR3: TGCGCCAGCAGCTTGCAGGCCGAGGGAACAGATACGCAGTATTTT. This encodes CASSLQAEGTDTQYF.

The chain couples TRBV10-3 to TRBJ1-5; D may be TRBD1 (5 bases). Germline lookup yields CDR1 ENHRY and CDR2 SYGVKD. V was clipped by 6 bases and J by 1 base, with 10 bases between them. This CDR3 comprises 14 residues. Here the CDR3 reads CAISPTGSNQPQHF. DNA of the CDR3: TGTGCCATCAGCCCCACAGGAAGCAATCAGCCCCAGCATTTT.

The rearrangement links TRBV6-1 to TRBJ2-1; 12 positions match TRBD2. V was clipped by 7 bases and J by 7 bases; unmatched bases: 8. The germline gives CDR1 MNHNS, CDR2 SASEGT. CDR3 length: 15 amino acids. The CDR3 DNA sequence: TGTGCCAGCAACCTAGCGGGGGGGGATGAAAATGAGCAGTTCTTC. This encodes CASNLAGGDENEQFF.

This rearrangement joins TRBV2 to TRBJ1-6; no firm D call. The V and J ends lost 0 bases and 7 bases respectively, with 19 bases between them. The germline gives CDR1 SNHLY, CDR2 FYNNEI. This CDR3 is built from 18 residues. DNA of the CDR3: TGTGCCAGCAGTGAAGCGCCGACGGGGTCGACGGTGAATTCACCCCTCCACTTT. Amino acids: CASSEAPTGSTVNSPLHF.

This chain uses TRBV10-2 with TRBJ1-1; D unclear. The CDR3 sequence is 14 residues long. Germline assignment: CDR1 WSHSY and CDR2 SAAADI. V lost 3 bases and J lost 2, with 10 bases in between. CDR3 bases: TGCGCCAGCAGTGAAGGGCGGAAAAACACTGAAGCTTTCTTT. Amino acid sequence: CASSEGRKNTEAFF.

A remark on this clone: With a much larger clone just one base away, this may be a read error. This CDR3 is also generated by other DNA sequences in the sample. This CDR3 reads CASSLGYTEAFF. The CDR3, as DNA: TGTGCCAGCAGCTTAGGTTACACTGAAGCTTTCTTT. The chain links TRBV7-2 to TRBJ1-1, with D unresolved. There are 12 residues in the CDR3. V was cut by 1 base and J by 3 bases, with 3 bases left in between. Per germline, CDR1 SGHTA and CDR2 FQGNSA.

The rearrangement joins TRBV4-2 to TRBJ1-2; 7 bases align to TRBD1. Germline trimming cut 3 bases from V and 5 bases from J; bases unmatched to any gene: 9. Germline V CDR1 and CDR2: LGHNA, YNFKEQ. The CDR3 extends over 15 amino acids. CDR3 DNA: TGTGCCAGCAGCCAGGAGCGTTTGACAGGGTATGGCTACACCTTC. Translated: CASSQERLTGYGYTF.

For the CDR3, the DNA is TGTGCCAGCAGCGGACTAGCGGGAGTCTCCTACGAGCAGTACTTC. It specifies CASSGLAGVSYEQYF. The chain joins TRBV7-2 to TRBJ2-7; 13 bases fit TRBD2. After removal of 5 bases from V and 0 bases from J, the junction contained 1 base not matched to a gene. The CDR3 runs to 15 residues. Germline V gene sequence: CDR1 SGHTA, CDR2 FQGNSA. The whole variable domain, filled in from reference TRBV7-2 and TRBJ2-7, reads GAGVSQSPSNKVTEKGKDVELRCDPISGHTALYWYRQSLGQGLEFLIYFQGNSAPDKSGLPSDRFSAERTGGSVSTLTIQRTQQEDSAVYLCASSGLAGVSYEQYFGPGTRLTVT.

As DNA, the CDR3 is TGTGCCAGCAGGACTACGAATGAGCAGTTCTTC. It is translated as CASRTTNEQFF. This chain connects TRBV6-5 to TRBJ2-1; perhaps TRBD2 as D (5 bases). This CDR3 contains 11 residues. The V gene lost 6 bases and the J gene lost 7 bases, with 7 bases spanning the gap. Germline assignment: CDR1 MNHEY and CDR2 SVGAGI.

This sequence joins TRBV28 and TRBJ2-7; 8 nucleotides match TRBD2. This CDR3 region has 15 residues. The J segment lost 3 bases and the V segment lost 7 bases, leaving 11 bases of the junction unmatched. Germline CDR1 and CDR2: MDHEN and SYDVKM. The CDR3 sequence is CASIQRGSPNYEQYF. CDR3 nucleotides: TGTGCCAGCATCCAGCGGGGGTCGCCAAACTACGAGCAGTACTTC.